The clone carrying this T cell receptor (beta chain) was recorded a few times. The data were taken from a study of blood T cell repertoires in COVID-19. Germline lookup yields CDR1 KGHSH and CDR2 LQKENI. The CDR3 is 15 amino acids. V was pared by 1 base and J by 0 bases, with 2 bases of the junction left unmatched. Here immunoSEQ multiplex PCR was the method, and the copy in TCRdb shows in-frame clones only, minus some. The table records around 150,000 clones, about 83% of them present only once. What was sequenced was peripheral blood. The chain uses TRBV18 and TRBJ1-1, with TRBD1 matching over 7 bases. The TCR originated in a woman in her thirties or forties with acute or convalescent COVID-19. The CDR3 nucleotides read TGTGCCAGCTCACCACGGACAGGTTTGAACACTGAAGCTTTCTTT. Translating it yields CASSPRTGLNTEAFF.